These T cell receptor beta chains were read from a single sample in a study of control samples from healthy donors and cancer patients. TCRdb's copy holds only in-frame clones and misses some; the assay was immunoSEQ multiplex PCR. The table includes about 130,000 clones, over 80% detected once. Sequenced: PBMCs. The receptors were sampled from a man at least 80 years old with head and neck cancer. The CDR3 runs from the conserved cysteine through the conserved F or W. A D gene is named only where the DNA matches it firmly. Size is omitted from some rows. Given values are once, few, many or a class for expanded clones.

D gene,V gene,clone size,J gene,CDR3 DNA,CDR3 protein
.,TRBV7-9,.,TRBJ1-1,TGTGCCAGCAGCTTAAAGGGGAGGAACACTGAAGCTTTCTTT,CASSLKGRNTEAFF
.,TRBV6-5,once,TRBJ2-1,TGTGCCAGCAGGCGCGCCGGGACAACCTACAATGAGCAGTTCTTC,CASRRAGTTYNEQFF
TRBD2,TRBV4-1,.,TRBJ2-7,TGCGCCAGCAGCCGAACACCGGGACTAGCGGGAGATGAGCAGTACTTC,CASSRTPGLAGDEQYF
TRBD1,TRBV4-1,.,TRBJ2-5,TGCGCCAGCAGCAACCGGGACAGGCAAGAGACCCAGTACTTC,CASSNRDRQETQYF
.,TRBV29-1,.,TRBJ1-5,TGCAGCGTAGGCGAACTGAGCAATCAGCCCCAGCATTTT,CSVGELSNQPQHF
.,TRBV6-5,.,TRBJ1-6,TGTGCCAGCAGTTACTATGGTGACAGACGCTTTTCACCCCTCCACTTT,CASSYYGDRRFSPLHF
TRBD1,TRBV16,.,TRBJ1-5,TGTGCCAGCAGCCAATCTCGACAGGGCGGTCAGCCCCAGCATTTT,CASSQSRQGGQPQHF
.,TRBV6-1,.,TRBJ1-6,TGTGCCAGCAGTGCCCCCGGGGGGAGGGGATTTTCACCCCTCCACTTT,CASSAPGGRGFSPLHF
TRBD1,TRBV9,.,TRBJ1-4,TGTGCCAGCAGCGTTAGGGGACAGGCGAATGAAAAACTGTTTTTT,CASSVRGQANEKLFF
TRBD1,TRBV7-2,.,TRBJ1-2,TGTGCCAGCAGCCTCTACTGGGGACAGCCGACCTATGGCTACACCTTC,CASSLYWGQPTYGYTF
.,TRBV5-1,.,TRBJ1-3,TGCGCCAGCAGTAAGGGCCCTGGAAACACCATATATTTT,CASSKGPGNTIYF
TRBD1,TRBV5-1,.,TRBJ2-7,TGCGCCAGCAGCTACCGACAGGGCTCCTACGAGCAGTACTTC,CASSYRQGSYEQYF
TRBD1,TRBV19,.,TRBJ1-1,TGTGCCCAGTCCCAGGGCAGGGGGCGTGAAACTGAAGCTTTCTTT,CAQSQGRGRETEAFF
.,TRBV27,.,TRBJ2-5,TGTGCCAGCGGGTGGATAGGGGAGACCCAGTACTTC,CASGWIGETQYF
.,TRBV19,.,TRBJ1-4,TGTGCCAGTAGTCGGGGCACACCTCAACGGGATGAAAAACTGTTTTTT,CASSRGTPQRDEKLFF
TRBD2,TRBV14,.,TRBJ2-5,TGTGCCAGCAGCCAAGTATCGGGCCTAGCGGGAGAGACCCAGTACTTC,CASSQVSGLAGETQYF
TRBD1,TRBV7-2,.,TRBJ2-3,TGTGCCAGCAGCATCCCGGGACAGAGCACAGATACGCAGTATTTT,CASSIPGQSTDTQYF
.,TRBV19,.,TRBJ1-5,TGTGCCAGTAGTATTGGGGTGGCCTTCAATCAGCCCCAGCATTTT,CASSIGVAFNQPQHF
TRBD2,TRBV4-1,once,TRBJ2-2,TGCGCCAGCAGGGGGCTAGCGGGCACCGGGGAGCTGTTTTTT,CASRGLAGTGELFF
.,TRBV5-4,.,TRBJ1-2,TGTGCCAGCAGCCCTCGGGGGGGCCGGAGGGGCTATGGCTACACCTTC,CASSPRGGRRGYGYTF
.,TRBV7-9,.,TRBJ2-6,TGTGCCAGCAGATCCTCTGGGGCCAACGTCCTGACTTTC,CASRSSGANVLTF
.,TRBV30,.,TRBJ1-4,TGTGCCTGGAGTGTACGGAAAGAAAAACTGTTTTTT,CAWSVRKEKLFF
.,TRBV12-5,.,TRBJ2-1,TGTGCTAGTGGCATCAGGGGCTACAATGAGCAGTTCTTC,CASGIRGYNEQFF
.,TRBV5-1,.,TRBJ1-2,TGCGCCAGCAGCCTGGGTCCAGGGTTAGATCTAAATGGCTACACCTTC,CASSLGPGLDLNGYTF
.,TRBV21-1,.,TRBJ1-2,TGTGCCAGCAGCCAACCTAGGAGGGGGGACAGGGGGAATGGCTACACCTTC,CASSQPRRGDRGNGYTF
.,TRBV19,.,TRBJ1-6,TGTGCCAGTAGTATCGGGCCGATTAATTCACCCCTCCACTTT,CASSIGPINSPLHF
TRBD1,TRBV2,.,TRBJ2-3,TGTGCCAGCAGTGAAGTACAGGGGGCGAGTAGCACAGATACGCAGTATTTT,CASSEVQGASSTDTQYF
TRBD1,TRBV5-1,.,TRBJ1-1,TGCGCCAGCAGCTTGGCGGACAGGGATTGGACTGAAGCTTTCTTT,CASSLADRDWTEAFF
.,TRBV9,once,TRBJ1-1,TGTGCCAGCAGAATCGACAGGATGAACACTGAAGCTTTCTTT,CASRIDRMNTEAFF
TRBD2,TRBV2,.,TRBJ2-4,TGTGCCAGCAGTCGGACTAGCGGGAGATCGAACATTCAGTACTTC,CASSRTSGRSNIQYF
TRBD2,TRBV5-4,.,TRBJ2-4,TGTGCCAGCAGCGTAGCGGGGGGGCCCCTAGCCAAAAACATTCAGTACTTC,CASSVAGGPLAKNIQYF
TRBD1,TRBV18,.,TRBJ2-7,TGTGCCAGCTCACCGACAGGGGTGCGGAACGAGCAGTACTTC,CASSPTGVRNEQYF
.,TRBV12-3/TRBV12-4,.,TRBJ1-2,TGTGCCAGCGGCCCCACGGGGCTCGCGGGCTACACCTTC,CASGPTGLAGYTF
.,TRBV9,.,TRBJ1-2,TGTGCCAGCAGCGGAGGCGGGGTCGGCGAGGGCTACACCTTC,CASSGGGVGEGYTF
.,TRBV6-5,.,TRBJ2-5,TGTGCCAGCAGAACACTAGAAAGGGAGACCCAGTACTTC,CASRTLERETQYF
TRBD2,TRBV7-2,once,TRBJ2-1,TGTGCCAGCAGCTTACATGCGACTAGCGGGAGTGTCAGTGAGCAGTTCTTC,CASSLHATSGSVSEQFF
.,TRBV9,.,TRBJ1-2,TGTGCCAGCAGCGTAGGTGGGGTAGACTATGGCTACACCTTC,CASSVGGVDYGYTF
.,TRBV18,.,TRBJ2-1,TGTGCCAGCTCACCAGGGGTGGTTGACTCCGAGCAGTTCTTC,CASSPGVVDSEQFF
.,TRBV6-4,.,TRBJ2-2,TGTGCCAGCAGTGAGCGGAGTAGCACCGGGGAGCTGTTTTTT,CASSERSSTGELFF
TRBD2,TRBV5-1,.,TRBJ2-3,TGCGCCAGCAGCTTGGTCACTAGCGGGAGTCGGGATACGCAGTATTTT,CASSLVTSGSRDTQYF
.,TRBV10-1,.,TRBJ1-3,TGCGCCAGCAAAAGGACGGACTCTGGAAACACCATATATTTT,CASKRTDSGNTIYF
.,TRBV11-2,.,TRBJ2-7,TGTGCCAGCAGCCTTAGTGGGGAGCAGTACTTC,CASSLSGEQYF
.,TRBV19,.,TRBJ2-5,TGTGCCAGTAGTATAGATAACGTCTACCAAGAGACCCAGTACTTC,CASSIDNVYQETQYF
.,TRBV18,.,TRBJ1-2,TGTGCCAGCTCGCCCCGTGGGGGGGACAACTATGGCTACACCTTC,CASSPRGGDNYGYTF
.,TRBV9,.,TRBJ1-2,TGTGCCAGCAGCGTAGCTAAGGGGAGCGGCTATGGCTACACCTTC,CASSVAKGSGYGYTF
.,TRBV10-1,.,TRBJ2-1,TGCGCCAGCGGGGACGCCAGCTACAATGAGCAGTTCTTC,CASGDASYNEQFF
.,TRBV24-1,.,TRBJ1-2,TGTGCCACCAGTGATCCCGGACAGAGCTATGGCTACACCTTC,CATSDPGQSYGYTF
TRBD2,TRBV5-1,.,TRBJ2-1,TGCGCCCGCAGCGTCGCGGCGGGGGGGGGAAATGAGCAGTTCTTC,CARSVAAGGGNEQFF
.,TRBV10-3,.,TRBJ1-5,TGTGCCATCAGTGCTCAAGGGGAACAGCCCCAGCATTTT,CAISAQGEQPQHF
.,TRBV19,.,TRBJ2-4,TGTGCCAGTAGTTTCCCGAAGGGGGCCAAAAACATTCAGTACTTC,CASSFPKGAKNIQYF